These 28 T cell receptor beta chains were sequenced from one sample in a study of tumor and adjacent non-tumor tissue in lung cancer. This sample's RNA came from whole unsorted tissue. Distant lung tissue was collected more than 3 cm away from the tumor edge. A modified ARM-PCR protocol with three rounds of nested PCR amplified TCRbeta. TCRdb analysed the multiplex PCR reads with MiXCR anew, one entry per CDR3 protein. The table includes approximately 53,000 distinct CDR3 sequences, about 70% detected once. Sequencing used distant non-tumor lung tissue. These receptors came from a woman aged 55-70 years with non-small cell lung cancer.

As concerns this clonotype: At one of its ends the junction is not consistent with the germline gene, which may arise from a read error. This chain uses TRBV12-3 or TRBV12-4 with TRBJ2-1; TRBD1 matches at 7 bases. This CDR3 is 13 amino acids long. The CDR3 loop reads CAGRGTVGNEQFF. CDR3 bases: TGTGCCGGCAGAGGGACAGTAGGCAATGAACAGTTCTTC.

V is TRBV18 and J is TRBJ2-7; tentative D call: TRBD2 (6 bases). This CDR3 comprises 13 residues. CDR1 KGHSH and CDR2 LQKENI come from the germline V gene. V lost 3 bases and J lost 5, with 11 bases in between. CDR3 sequence: CASSPRREDEQYF. Here the CDR3 DNA reads TGTGCCAGCTCACCGAGGAGGGAAGACGAGCAGTACTTC.

The V call is TRBV11-2, the J call TRBJ2-7, with D perhaps matching TRBD2 (5 bases). V lost 6 bases, J lost 4 bases, and 16 bases lay in between. Germline V CDR1 and CDR2: SGHAT, FQNNGV. CDR3 length: 14 residues. The CDR3 bases are TGTGCCAGCAGGTCGGGATCTGCTATATACGAGCAGTACTTC. It encodes CASRSGSAIYEQYF.

Notes on this clonotype: At one end, the junction sequence differs from germline, possibly due to a read error. The rearrangement joins TRBV4-3 to TRBJ2-5; the D gene is possibly TRBD2 (5 bases). The CDR3 is made up of 13 amino acids. Per the germline V gene, CDR1 is LGHNA and CDR2 is YSLEER. The CDR3, as DNA: TGCCCCAGTAGCTCAACCTGGGAGGAGACCCAGTACTTC. Encoded protein: CPSSSTWEETQYF.

This clonotype turned up a few times. It may be a read error: a sequence one base away is much more abundant. The chain recombines TRBV20-1 with TRBJ1-5, with D unresolved. In germline, CDR1 is DFQATT, CDR2 SNEGSKA (reference sequence). This CDR3 spans 13 amino acids. The DNA of the CDR3 is TGCAATGCTAGCGGAGGGCTTCAGAAGCCCCAGCATTTT. This encodes CNASGGLQKPQHF.

This clonotype appeared a single time. This chain connects TRBV14 to TRBJ2-7, with a tentative D call TRBD2 (6 bases). The CDR3 spans 14 residues. V was cut by 1 base and J by 12 bases, with 19 bases left in between. Germline-derived CDR1 and CDR2 are SGHDN and FVKESK. As DNA, the CDR3 is TGTGCCAGCAGCCAAGGGAGGGGAGCCCGTCTAATGTACTTC. It codes for CASSQGRGARLMYF.

About this clonotype itself: A read error is likely, as this CDR3 ends without the conserved phenylalanine or tryptophan. The chain joins TRBV5-1 to TRBJ2-3; 9 bases agree with TRBD1. Germline V lookup: CDR1 SGHRS, CDR2 YFSETQ. This CDR3 comprises 14 residues. V dropped 8 bases and J dropped 3; count of bases not matched to a gene: 7. This CDR3 is CASTGGKGTDTQYL. In nucleotides, the CDR3 is TGCGCCAGTACAGGGGGCAAAGGAACAGATACGCAGTATCTT.

In regard to this clonotype: Germline is not matched at one junction end, which may reflect a read error. The chain has TRBV5-5 and TRBJ1-2; D uncertain. This CDR3 region has 13 residues. CDR1 is SGHKS, CDR2 YYEKEE, per germline (reference sequence). The CDR3 coding sequence is TGTGTCAGCAGCTTGGGCGGTGACTATGGCTACACCTTC. This gives the protein CVSSLGGDYGYTF.

As to this clonotype: One end of the junction fails to match germline, which may point to a read error. This chain uses TRBV2 with TRBJ2-4; TRBD2 matches 10 bases. Germline V lookup: CDR1 SNHLY, CDR2 FYNNEI. The CDR3 is 15 residues long. The CDR3 DNA follows: TGTGTCAGCAGTGAAGCCGGGACTAGCGTAAGGATTCAGTACTTC. Translation gives CVSSEAGTSVRIQYF.

About this clonotype: The junction differs from germline at one of its ends, possibly a read error. The rearrangement uses TRBV29-1 and TRBJ1-1, with D maybe TRBD1 (5 bases). The CDR3 extends over 12 amino acids. CDR1 SQVTM and CDR2 ANQGSEA come from the germline V gene. The CDR3 sequence: CSVRVGDTEAFF. In DNA form, the CDR3 reads TGCAGCGTCAGGGTCGGGGATACTGAAGCTTTCTTC.

The sample holds one count of this clonotype. A read error may explain this, as a much larger clone is one base away. This chain connects TRBV5-4 to TRBJ2-5, with 13 bases that match TRBD2. Germline CDR1 and CDR2: SGHNT and YYREEE (reference sequence). The V gene end was trimmed by 7 bases and the J gene end by 4 bases; junction bases not matched to a gene: 13. The length of the CDR3 is 17 residues. As DNA, the CDR3 is TGTGCCAGCGGCACGGCGTCACTAGCGGGGGGGCTAGAGACCCAGTACTTC. It yields the protein CASGTASLAGGLETQYF.

The J gene is TRBJ2-5, the V gene TRBV29-1; 7 bases fit TRBD1. The CDR3 sequence is 12 residues long. Germline CDR1 and CDR2: SQVTM and ANQGSEA. The CDR3 loop reads CNVQGVQETQYF. DNA for the CDR3: TGCAACGTGCAGGGGGTGCAAGAGACCCAGTACTTC.

There are a few counts of this clonotype. This rearrangement joins TRBV11-2 to TRBJ1-5; tentatively, D is TRBD1 (5 bases). From germline, CDR1 is SGHAT and CDR2 FQNNGV. V was shortened by 2 bases and J by 5 bases, with 7 bases between the two germline ends. This CDR3 is 13 amino acids long. CDR3 sequence: CASSLLGDQPQHF. CDR3 nucleotides: TGTGCCAGCAGCTTACTGGGGGATCAGCCCCAGCATTTT. Full variable domain (remainder filled in from reference TRBV11-2 and TRBJ1-5): EAGVAQSPRYKIIEKRQSVAFWCNPISGHATLYWYQQILGQGPKLLIQFQNNGVVDDSQLPKDRFSAERLKGVDSTLKIQPAKLEDSAVYLCASSLLGDQPQHFGDGTRLSIL.

The rearrangement uses TRBV4-3 and TRBJ1-5; D is possibly TRBD1 (5 bases). The germline V and J ends were trimmed by 2 bases and 5 bases, with 10 bases remaining between them. Germline V lookup: CDR1 LGHNA, CDR2 YSLEER. The CDR3 length is 14 residues. The CDR3, as DNA: TGCGCCAGCAGCCAAAGGACACGGGATCAGCCCCAGCATTTT. It codes for CASSQRTRDQPQHF.

In the case of this clonotype: One end of the junction fails to match germline, which may point to a read error. In DNA form, the CDR3 reads TGCGCCAGCAGTTTAGGACTAGCGTGTCTAGATACGCAGTATTTT. Translating it yields CASSLGLACLDTQYF. The V gene is TRBV6-2 or TRBV6-3, the J gene TRBJ2-3, with 9 bases fitting TRBD2. CDR1 and CDR2 from the germline V gene are MNHEY and SVGEGT. This CDR3 is 15 amino acids long.

This clonotype showed up just a few times. The V gene is TRBV6-6, the J gene TRBJ2-7, with D perhaps matching TRBD1 (5 bases). Germline-derived CDR1 and CDR2 are MNHNY and SVGAGI (reference sequence). Trimming shortened V by 5 bases and J by 3 bases, and 11 bases separated the two germline ends. The CDR3 is 13 amino acids. The CDR3 nucleotides read TGTGCCAGCAGTAAGCAACAGGACTACGAGCAGTACTTC. It encodes CASSKQQDYEQYF.

As to this clonotype: A junction boundary mismatches the germline segment, possibly from a read error. The chain recombines TRBV11-1 with TRBJ2-1; D might be TRBD2 (5 bases). The CDR3 extends over 17 amino acids. Germline CDR1 and CDR2: SGHAT and FQDESV (reference sequence). This CDR3 is CASSRGFAASSYDEQFF. In DNA form, the CDR3 reads TGTGCCAGCAGTCGGGGTTTCGCAGCGAGTTCCTACGATGAGCAGTTTTTC.

On this clonotype: Possible read error: a much larger clone is one base away. The chain recombines TRBV5-4 with TRBJ2-7; D unresolved. The CDR3 sequence is 14 residues long. Germline-derived CDR1 and CDR2 are SGHNT and YYREEE (reference sequence). Trimming left V 4 bases short and J 4 bases short, with 15 bases between. The CDR3 region is CASSLRIGTYEQYF. In DNA form, the CDR3 reads TGTGCCAGCAGCCTCAGGATTGGAACGTACGAGCAGTACTTC.

V and J are TRBV6-5 and TRBJ2-5; 13 bases are shared with TRBD2. Unmatched junction bases numbered 12, after V lost 7 bases and J lost 7 bases. Germline CDR1 and CDR2: MNHEY and SVGAGI. The CDR3 length is 16 residues. CDR3 DNA sequence: TGTGCCAGCAAGGGCAGCCATACTAGCGGGAGGGCGACCCAGTACTTC. Translated, it gives CASKGSHTSGRATQYF.

Turning to this clonotype: Without the conserved terminal phenylalanine or tryptophan, this CDR3 likely stems from a read error. Because the CDR3's place on the DNA is in doubt, the DNA is left out and the CDR3 is given as listed by TCRdb. The gene calls are TRBV28 and TRBJ1-5. Germline V gives CDR1 MDHEN, CDR2 SYDVKM. A total of 12 residues make up the CDR3, ends included. This CDR3 reads CASSSRTGPQLV.

The CDR3 is CRSSQFFTSGRAFDEQFF. The CDR3 DNA sequence: TGCCGCAGCAGCCAATTTTTCACTAGCGGGAGGGCGTTCGATGAGCAGTTCTTC. The chain employs TRBV4-3 and TRBJ2-1; TRBD2 matches at 13 bases. CDR3 length: 18 residues. Germline assignment: CDR1 LGHNA and CDR2 YSLEER.

By its share, this clonotype is medium-sized. The chain couples TRBV13 to TRBJ2-3; D may correspond to TRBD1 or TRBD2 (5 bases each). The germline V gene has CDR1 PRHDT and CDR2 FYEKMQ (reference sequence). V gave up 7 bases and J gave up 1 base, with 9 bases separating them. There are 13 residues in the CDR3. CDR3 amino acids: CASTRGRTDTQYF. CDR3 in DNA: TGTGCCAGCACTCGGGGACGCACAGATACGCAGTATTTT. The full variable domain, in which reference TRBV13 and TRBJ2-3 provide the parts outside the CDR3, is AAGVIQSPRHLIKEKRETATLKCYPIPRHDTVYWYQQGPGQDPQFLISFYEKMQSDKGSIPDRFSAQQFSDYHSELNMSSLELGDSALYFCASTRGRTDTQYFGPGTRLTVL.

The rearrangement uses TRBV6-2 or TRBV6-3 and TRBJ1-5; 8 positions agree with TRBD1. Germline trimming cut 6 bases from V and 5 bases from J; bases unmatched to any gene: 15. CDR3 length: 17 amino acids. CDR1 and CDR2 from the germline V gene are MNHEY and SVGEGT. The CDR3 protein is CASRLTRTGTRDQPQHF. In DNA, the CDR3 is TGTGCCAGCAGACTAACCCGGACAGGGACGAGGGATCAGCCCCAGCATTTT.

This chain joins TRBV5-4 and TRBJ1-2; D is ambiguous. V lost 3 bases, J lost 4 bases, and 16 bases lay in between. CDR1 and CDR2 from the germline V gene are SGHNT and YYREEE (reference sequence). The CDR3 covers 15 residues. The CDR3 DNA reads TGTGCCAGCAGCTGGCGACATCAAACTCCCTATGGCTACACCTTC. Amino acid sequence: CASSWRHQTPYGYTF.

V gene TRBV4-2 combines with J gene TRBJ1-6; D unresolved. Trimming cost V 3 bases and J 10 bases, with 7 bases left between them. CDR1 and CDR2 (germline): LGHNA, YNFKEQ. The CDR3 consists of 12 residues. As DNA, the CDR3 is TGTGCCAGCAGCCACGGACCATCACCCCTCCACTTT. This codes for CASSHGPSPLHF.

With regard to this clonotype: This may be a read error, as it is one base from a much larger clone. The V gene is TRBV28, the J gene TRBJ2-1, with 8 bases matching TRBD1. In germline, CDR1 is MDHEN, CDR2 SYDVKM. The CDR3 is 15 amino acids. The junction had 13 bases not matched to a gene; V was cut back by 3 bases and J by 12 bases. The CDR3 reads CASSFWFRTGQGQFF. CDR3 DNA sequence: TGTGCCAGCAGTTTTTGGTTCCGGACAGGACAGGGGCAGTTCTTC.

A note on this clonotype: No conserved phenylalanine or tryptophan is present at the end of the CDR3, so a read error is the likely explanation. The rearrangement uses TRBV29-1 and TRBJ2-5, with D possibly TRBD2 on 5 matching bases. CDR1 is SQVTM and CDR2 is ANQGSEA in the germline V gene. CDR3 length equals 13 residues. The CDR3, as DNA: TGTAGCGTTGGCCGGGCGTTCCAAGAGACCCAGTACTTA. Protein product: CSVGRAFQETQYL.

Turning to this clonotype: One end of the junction varies from germline; a read error may be responsible. The V call is TRBV14, the J call TRBJ2-6; D is possibly TRBD1 (6 bases). The germline V gene encodes CDR1 SGHDN and CDR2 FVKESK. There are 14 residues in the CDR3. DNA of the CDR3: TGTGCCAGCAGCCAGGGCTCTGGGGACAACGTCCTGAATTTC. Encoded protein: CASSQGSGDNVLNF.